The rows below give T cell receptor beta chains drawn from one sample of a study of blood T cell repertoires in COVID-19. Assay used: immunoSEQ multiplex PCR; TCRdb lists only in-frame clones, some missing. Altogether roughly 330,000 clones are present, approximately 84% being singletons, with the ten largest covering around 9.3%. The sample consisted of PBMCs or T cells enriched from blood (not recorded which). The receptors derive from a woman aged 18-29 years who had recovered from COVID-19. Both conserved end residues are part of each CDR3. The D gene is left open where the match is weak. The size entry is marked missing in some rows and otherwise reads once, few, many or a size class.

CDR3 DNA	CDR3 protein	V gene	J gene	D gene	clone size
TGTGCCACCAGCAGAGATTCCGTCGCAACTAATGAAAAACTGTTTTTT	CATSRDSVATNEKLFF	TRBV15	TRBJ1-4	-	-
TGTGCCAGCAGCGCGGGACTAGCCTACGAGCAGTACTTC	CASSAGLAYEQYF	TRBV9	TRBJ2-7	TRBD2	-
TGTGCCTGGACCTTGGGACTAGCGGGGGACACCGGGGAGCTGTTTTTT	CAWTLGLAGDTGELFF	TRBV30	TRBJ2-2	TRBD2	-
TGTGCCAGCAGGGCCCCGGAGACTGAAGCTTTCTTT	CASRAPETEAFF	TRBV27	TRBJ1-1	-	once
TGTGCCGGCACCCTAGTTTGCTATGGCTACACCTTC	CAGTLVCYGYTF	TRBV28	TRBJ1-2	-	-
TGTGCCATCAGTGTGAGGACAGGGGAAGGAAACACCATATATTTT	CAISVRTGEGNTIYF	TRBV10-3	TRBJ1-3	TRBD1	-
TGTGCCAGCAGCTCCTCATATGACATCCGGGGCTATGGCTACACCTTC	CASSSSYDIRGYGYTF	TRBV7-9	TRBJ1-2	-	-
TGTGCCACCAGCGCCAGGGAAGGTGGCTACACCTTC	CATSAREGGYTF	TRBV24-1	TRBJ1-2	-	-
TGTGCCAGCTCACCTATTCGAGAGACCCAGTACTTC	CASSPIRETQYF	TRBV18	TRBJ2-5	-	-
TGTGCCAGCAGTGAACTTCCTACAGGACGGGATGAGCAGTTCTTC	CASSELPTGRDEQFF	TRBV2	TRBJ2-1	-	-
TGTGCCAGTAGTAATACCTACAGTGGGCAGTTCTTC	CASSNTYSGQFF	TRBV19	TRBJ2-1	-	-
TGTGCCAGCAGTTACAGGGGGCAAGGAAACACCATATATTTT	CASSYRGQGNTIYF	TRBV6-5	TRBJ1-3	TRBD1	-
TGTGCCAGCAGCAGGGGGGCCACAAATCAGCCCCAGCATTTT	CASSRGATNQPQHF	TRBV7-9	TRBJ1-5	-	-
TGTGCCAGTAGTACTAACAGGGGGATGAGCAATCAGCCCCAGCATTTT	CASSTNRGMSNQPQHF	TRBV19	TRBJ1-5	TRBD1	-
TGCGCCAGCAGCTGGGGGACAGGGGGAGAATACGAGCAGTACTTC	CASSWGTGGEYEQYF	TRBV5-1	TRBJ2-7	TRBD1	-
TGTGCCTGGGAATATGGCGGGTATGGCTACACCTTC	CAWEYGGYGYTF	TRBV30	TRBJ1-2	-	-
TGCGCCAGCAGCCCAGGGGACGCGGCGGAGGTGAGAACTGAAGCTTTCTTT	CASSPGDAAEVRTEAFF	TRBV4-1	TRBJ1-1	-	-
TGTGCCAGCTCCCGTCAGACTGAAGCTTTCTTT	CASSRQTEAFF	TRBV18	TRBJ1-1	-	-
TGTGCCAGCAGTCCCGGCACAGATACGCAGTATTTT	CASSPGTDTQYF	TRBV28	TRBJ2-3	-	-
TGTGCCAGCAGTCCAATGAGGACTGAAGCTTTCTTT	CASSPMRTEAFF	TRBV28	TRBJ1-1	-	once
TGTGCCAGCACTCGGACAGGCGAGGGGACCCAGTACTTC	CASTRTGEGTQYF	TRBV2	TRBJ2-5	TRBD1	-
TGTGCCTGGAGCGGACTAGCGTTTGAGCAGTACTTC	CAWSGLAFEQYF	TRBV30	TRBJ2-7	TRBD2	-
TGTGCCAGCAGCTTAGAGATGGGCCTGGAAGCTTTCTTT	CASSLEMGLEAFF	TRBV7-8	TRBJ1-1	-	-
TGTGCCAGCAGCTTCTCGGTGGGGACTAGACGGAACACCGGGGAGCTGTTTTTT	CASSFSVGTRRNTGELFF	TRBV5-5	TRBJ2-2	TRBD2	-
TGTGCCAGCAGTCCGAGGACTGCAGTGGGTGAAGCTTTCTTT	CASSPRTAVGEAFF	TRBV28	TRBJ1-1	-	-
TGTGCCAGCAGCGTAGGGGGACAGGGCTACGAGCAGTACTTC	CASSVGGQGYEQYF	TRBV7-9	TRBJ2-7	TRBD1	-